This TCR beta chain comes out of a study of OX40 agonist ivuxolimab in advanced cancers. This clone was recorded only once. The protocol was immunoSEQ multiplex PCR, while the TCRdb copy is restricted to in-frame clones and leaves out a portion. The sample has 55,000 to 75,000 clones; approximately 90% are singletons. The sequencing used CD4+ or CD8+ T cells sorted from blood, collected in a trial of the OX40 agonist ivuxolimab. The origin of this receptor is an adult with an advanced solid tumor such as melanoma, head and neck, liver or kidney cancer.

CDR3 coding DNA: TGTGCCACCCAGGGCGGTGAAGCTTTCTTT. Translated: CATQGGEAFF. This chain joins TRBV6-5 and TRBJ1-1, with a tentative D call TRBD1 (5 bases). Trimming stripped 10 bases from V and 7 bases from J, with 10 bases between. The CDR3 length is 10 residues. Germline CDR1 MNHEY, CDR2 SVGAGI.